This T cell receptor beta chain was recovered during a study of cytomegalovirus exposure and HLA in healthy donors. Remarks on this clone: Its antigen is currently unknown.

The donors (healthy individuals) were bone marrow donors. Points from the study as a whole: What a later analysis showed was that several of the most significant clusters appeared linked to common viral pathogens. Association of 17,000 or so TCR beta sequences with HLA alleles was found at 0.05 false discovery rate in a later analysis.

PCR primers comprised 60 Vbeta and 13 Jbeta primers. The data were produced by immunoSEQ multiplex PCR, yet TCRdb's version contains in-frame clones alone and is incomplete. Of approximately 220,000 clones in the sample, approximately 79% were seen once. Sequenced material: PBMCs. This receptor was taken from a girl aged 2-10 years in good health and CMV-seronegative.

The DNA for the CDR3 is TGTGCCAGCAGCGTAGGTGGGGGCTTGGACACTGAAGCTTTCTTT. Translating it yields CASSVGGGLDTEAFF. This chain connects TRBV9 to TRBJ1-1; the D gene is possibly TRBD1 (6 bases). The CDR3 consists of 15 residues. Looked up from germline, CDR1 is SGDLS and CDR2 is YYNGEE. V lost 0 bases and J lost 3, with 12 bases in between. Drawing the rest from reference TRBV9 and TRBJ1-1, the complete variable domain is DSGVTQTPKHLITATGQRVTLRCSPRSGDLSVYWYQQSLDQGLQFLIQYYNGEERAKGNILERFSAQQFPDLHSELNLSSLELGDSALYFCASSVGGGLDTEAFFGQGTRLTVV.